Below are 30 T cell receptor beta chains sequenced from a single sample in a study of cytomegalovirus exposure and HLA in healthy donors. PCR involved 60 Vbeta and 13 Jbeta primers. The repertoire was sequenced with immunoSEQ multiplex PCR; TCRdb's copy has only in-frame clones and lacks some. The table includes hundreds of thousands of clones, 70% to 80% detected once. Sequencing input: PBMCs. The receptors originated from a girl aged 2 to 9 in good health and CMV-seronegative.

The chain recombines TRBV5-4 with TRBJ2-4; 8 bases align to TRBD1. Per germline, CDR1 SGHNT and CDR2 YYREEE (reference sequence). The CDR3 runs 14 residues. J lost 5 bases, V lost 0 bases, and 1 base had no gene match. The CDR3 sequence: CASSLVGQENIQYF. For the CDR3, the DNA is TGTGCCAGCAGCTTGGTGGGACAGGAAAACATTCAGTACTTC.

The chain couples TRBV7-6 to TRBJ2-1; 7 bases are a match to TRBD1. J was trimmed by 8 bases and V by 1 base; bases with no gene match: 8. This CDR3 comprises 15 residues. Per the germline V gene, CDR1 is SGHVS and CDR2 is FNYEAQ. The CDR3 DNA reads TGTGCCAGCAGCTTAGGAGGGGGCGGTATCTATGAGCAGTTCTTC. Protein sequence: CASSLGGGGIYEQFF.

The gene calls are TRBV6-5 and TRBJ1-3, with D uncertain. CDR1 is MNHEY, CDR2 SVGAGI, per germline. Deletions cut 6 bases from V and 3 bases from J, with 9 bases between. The CDR3 extends over 13 amino acids. The CDR3 region is CASSGRVGNTIYF. CDR3 bases: TGTGCCAGCAGCGGGAGGGTTGGAAACACCATATATTTT.

The CDR3 DNA follows: TGTGCCAGTAGCGGGGGAAAGACCTTATACAATGAGCAGTTCTTC. Translation: CASSGGKTLYNEQFF. This chain connects TRBV19 to TRBJ2-1; weak D call: TRBD2 (6 bases). Trimming pared 6 bases from V and 4 bases from J, leaving 16 bases between. CDR1 and CDR2 from the germline V gene are LNHDA and SQIVND (reference sequence). The length of the CDR3 is 15 residues.

Worth noting for this clone: This CDR3 is also generated by other DNA sequences in the sample. The genes are TRBV7-3 and TRBJ2-1, with 11 bases that match TRBD2. Germline V gene data show CDR1 as SGHTA and CDR2 as FQGTGA. Unmatched junction bases numbered 4, after V lost 5 bases and J lost 4 bases. The CDR3 runs to 15 residues. CDR3 loop: CASSPGTSGYNEQFF. As DNA, the CDR3 is TGTGCCAGCAGCCCTGGGACTAGCGGTTACAATGAGCAGTTCTTC.

CDR3 nucleotide sequence: TGTGCCAGCAGTCTCTTTGGACAGAAAAACTACGAGCAGTACTTC. Translation: CASSLFGQKNYEQYF. The V and J genes are TRBV27 and TRBJ2-7, with D perhaps matching TRBD1 (6 bases). Germline-derived CDR1 and CDR2 are MNHEY and SMNVEV (reference sequence). The CDR3 runs to 15 residues. Trimming took 5 bases from V and 3 from J, leaving 17 bases between them.

The V call is TRBV6-6, the J call TRBJ2-1; 7 nucleotides align to TRBD1. Germline trimming cut 3 bases from V and 3 bases from J; bases unmatched to any gene: 8. This CDR3 contains 16 residues. The germline gives CDR1 MNHNY, CDR2 SVGAGI (reference sequence). The CDR3 nucleotides read TGTGCCAGCAGTTATCTCGGACAGGCTAACTACAATGAGCAGTTCTTC. Encoded protein: CASSYLGQANYNEQFF.

V is TRBV28 and J is TRBJ2-3; D not resolved. V lost 5 bases to trimming and J lost 5 bases, with 11 bases between them. The CDR3 has 13 residues. Germline lookup yields CDR1 MDHEN and CDR2 SYDVKM. The CDR3 coding sequence is TGTGCCAGCAGTCGGAGAACAAGAGATACGCAGTATTTT. Amino acid sequence: CASSRRTRDTQYF.

V gene TRBV6-6 combines with J gene TRBJ1-1, with a tentative D call TRBD1 (6 bases). Per the germline V gene, CDR1 is MNHNY and CDR2 is SVGAGI (reference sequence). The CDR3 loop spans 12 amino acids. Trimming pared 8 bases from V and 6 bases from J, leaving 13 bases between. The CDR3 region has the DNA TGTGCCAGCGGTAGACAGGACCCTGAAGCTTTCTTT. Its protein is CASGRQDPEAFF.

Only a few counts were recorded for this clone. The rearrangement uses TRBV2 and TRBJ1-4; no definite D call. V lost 3 bases and J 7 bases, leaving 12 bases between the germline ends. Germline assignment: CDR1 SNHLY and CDR2 FYNNEI. The CDR3 extends over 14 amino acids. CDR3 amino acids: CASSDRLAGEKLFF. The CDR3 region has the DNA TGTGCCAGCAGTGATCGACTAGCTGGTGAAAAACTGTTTTTT.

This clone was detected a few times. The chain has TRBV5-4 and TRBJ2-1; the D gene is possibly TRBD2 (5 bases). This CDR3 contains 15 residues. In germline, CDR1 is SGHNT, CDR2 YYREEE (reference sequence). Trimming left V 0 bases short and J 0 bases short, with 7 bases between. Written as DNA, the CDR3 is TGTGCCAGCAGCTTGGGCGGGCTCTCCTACAATGAGCAGTTCTTC. Its translation: CASSLGGLSYNEQFF.

The V and J genes are TRBV10-3 and TRBJ2-5; TRBD2 aligns across 14 bases. V dropped 0 bases and J dropped 11; count of bases not matched to a gene: 11. Germline V gene data show CDR1 as ENHRY and CDR2 as SYGVKD. The CDR3 has 17 residues. The CDR3 is CAISESPGLAGEGEQYF. As DNA, the CDR3 is TGTGCCATCAGTGAGTCGCCGGGACTAGCGGGAGAGGGTGAGCAGTACTTC.

The V and J genes are TRBV27 and TRBJ2-1; perhaps TRBD1 as D (8 bases). This CDR3 comprises 15 residues. From germline, CDR1 is MNHEY and CDR2 SMNVEV (reference sequence). Trimming removed 5 bases at V and 8 bases at J, with 19 bases between. CDR3 region: CASSIDRGGLHEQFF. In DNA form, the CDR3 reads TGTGCCAGCAGTATAGACAGGGGAGGGTTGCATGAGCAGTTCTTC.

This chain uses TRBV27 with TRBJ1-5; 7 nucleotides match TRBD1. This CDR3 spans 12 amino acids. Germline V gene data show CDR1 as MNHEY and CDR2 as SMNVEV (reference sequence). The V and J ends lost 10 bases and 5 bases, in that order; junction bases with no gene match: 5. Here the CDR3 reads CATGQGDQPQHF. Written as DNA, the CDR3 is TGTGCCACCGGTCAGGGGGATCAGCCCCAGCATTTT.

This clone was seen only once. This rearrangement joins TRBV19 to TRBJ2-2; D not resolved. CDR1 and CDR2 (germline): LNHDA, SQIVND (reference sequence). The CDR3 covers 15 residues. V was shortened by 5 bases and J by 1 base, with 11 bases between the two germline ends. DNA of the CDR3: TGTGCCAGTAGTCCCTGGGCACAGAACACCGGGGAGCTGTTTTTT. Encoded protein: CASSPWAQNTGELFF.

The V and J genes are TRBV6-5 and TRBJ2-5, with TRBD2 identical over 9 bases. The germline V gene encodes CDR1 MNHEY and CDR2 SVGAGI. The CDR3 has 14 amino acids. The J segment lost 4 bases and the V segment lost 7 bases, leaving 7 bases of the junction unmatched. The CDR3: CASTPAGGRETQYF. In nucleotides, the CDR3 is TGTGCCAGCACCCCGGCGGGGGGGCGAGAGACCCAGTACTTC.

This chain connects TRBV25-1 to TRBJ1-2; no clear D gene. CDR1 is MGHDK and CDR2 is SYGVNS in the germline V gene. Trimming took 4 bases from V and 6 from J, leaving 6 bases between them. There are 11 residues in the CDR3. CDR3 loop: CASSVFDGYTF. The CDR3 region has the DNA TGTGCCAGCAGTGTATTCGATGGCTACACCTTC.

The V and J genes are TRBV5-1 and TRBJ2-5, with D maybe TRBD1 (6 bases). Germline CDR1 and CDR2: SGHRS and YFSETQ. The CDR3 sequence is 14 residues long. V lost 2 bases and J 2 bases, leaving 10 bases between the germline ends. The CDR3 is CASSFGQTQETQYF. The CDR3 DNA reads as TGCGCCAGCAGCTTCGGACAGACACAAGAGACCCAGTACTTC.

The chain recombines TRBV7-2 with TRBJ2-6; TRBD1 matches at 10 bases. The CDR3 runs 17 residues. V dropped 5 bases and J dropped 2; count of bases not matched to a gene: 6. CDR1 and CDR2 (germline): SGHTA, FQGNSA. CDR3 sequence: CASSNGTGVAGANVLTF. CDR3 bases: TGTGCCAGCAGCAACGGGACAGGGGTGGCTGGGGCCAACGTCCTGACTTTC.

The chain recombines TRBV6-5 with TRBJ1-1; tentative D call: TRBD1 (5 bases). V was pared by 0 bases and J by 8 bases, with 10 bases between. Germline V gene sequence: CDR1 MNHEY, CDR2 SVGAGI. The CDR3 loop spans 13 amino acids. The CDR3 region has the DNA TGTGCCAGCAGTTACTCGACAGCCACAGAAGCTTTCTTT. Its protein is CASSYSTATEAFF.

The chain has TRBV15 and TRBJ1-5; D possibly corresponds to TRBD1 (5 bases). Per germline, CDR1 LNHNV and CDR2 YYDKDF (reference sequence). The germline V and J ends were trimmed by 0 bases and 6 bases, with 12 bases remaining between them. CDR3 length equals 15 residues. CDR3 amino acids: CATSRDVAGRQPQHF. As DNA, the CDR3 is TGTGCCACCAGCAGAGATGTTGCAGGGCGTCAGCCCCAGCATTTT.

The chain uses TRBV5-1 and TRBJ2-1; 8 positions agree with TRBD2. The CDR3 sequence is 16 residues long. Germline loops: CDR1 SGHRS, CDR2 YFSETQ. J was trimmed by 3 bases and V by 6 bases; bases with no gene match: 11. The CDR3 here is CASKFSGGVFYNEQFF. For the CDR3, the DNA is TGCGCCAGCAAATTTTCGGGAGGGGTTTTCTACAATGAGCAGTTCTTC.

CDR3 protein: CASSYFPLQGETQYF. The CDR3 coding sequence is TGTGCCAGCAGTTACTTTCCCCTACAGGGGGAAACGCAGTATTTT. This chain links TRBV6-5 with TRBJ2-3; 8 bases map to TRBD1. CDR1 and CDR2 (germline): MNHEY, SVGAGI. Losses at the gene ends were 1 base for V and 9 bases for J; bases not matched to a gene: 9. The CDR3 loop spans 15 amino acids.

The genes are TRBV5-1 and TRBJ2-3; D is ambiguous. CDR3 size: 13 residues. V was pared by 4 bases and J by 4 bases, with 10 bases between. CDR1 SGHRS and CDR2 YFSETQ come from the germline V gene. In DNA form, the CDR3 reads TGCGCCAGCAGCCTAGATCGAGCAGATACGCAGTATTTT. It is translated as CASSLDRADTQYF.

This chain links TRBV7-2 with TRBJ2-7; D is perhaps TRBD2 (6 bases). CDR1 is SGHTA and CDR2 is FQGNSA in the germline V gene. The CDR3 length is 15 residues. V gave up 1 base and J gave up 0 bases, with 10 bases separating them. The CDR3 loop is CASSLGDWFSYEQYF. The CDR3 DNA follows: TGTGCCAGCAGCTTAGGGGACTGGTTCTCCTACGAGCAGTACTTC.

The J gene is TRBJ2-3, the V gene TRBV11-2, with 11 bases aligning to TRBD2. Germline V lookup: CDR1 SGHAT, CDR2 FQNNGV. V lost 5 bases and J lost 9; bases outside the gene matches: 10. The CDR3 contains 15 residues. In DNA form, the CDR3 reads TGTGCCAGCAGCCCCGTTATTAGCGGGGGGGACACGCAGTATTTT. Translating it yields CASSPVISGGDTQYF.

This clone occurred once. The chain is built from TRBV5-1 and TRBJ2-7; 7 bases fit TRBD1. CDR3 length: 15 residues. Trimming removed 2 bases from V and 0 bases from J; junction bases left unmatched: 5. CDR1 SGHRS and CDR2 YFSETQ come from the germline V gene. The CDR3 protein is CASSFTGDLSYEQYF. The CDR3 DNA is TGCGCCAGCAGCTTTACAGGGGACCTCTCCTACGAGCAGTACTTC. The complete variable domain, with remaining parts taken from reference TRBV5-1 and TRBJ2-7, reads KAGVTQTPRYLIKTRGQQVTLSCSPISGHRSVSWYQQTPGQGLQFLFEYFSETQRNKGNFPGRFSGRQFSNSRSEMNVSTLELGDSALYLCASSFTGDLSYEQYFGPGTRLTVT.

V usage is TRBV5-4 and J usage is TRBJ1-2; 8 bases line up with TRBD1. The J segment lost 3 bases and the V segment lost 0 bases, leaving 7 bases of the junction unmatched. The CDR3 spans 16 residues. Per germline, CDR1 SGHNT and CDR2 YYREEE (reference sequence). CDR3 residues: CASSLVPDRVYYGYTF. CDR3 nucleotide sequence: TGTGCCAGCAGCTTGGTCCCGGACAGGGTTTACTATGGCTACACCTTC. Full variable domain (outside the CDR3, taken from reference TRBV5-4 and TRBJ1-2): ETGVTQSPTHLIKTRGQQVTLRCSSQSGHNTVSWYQQALGQGPQFIFQYYREEENGRGNFPPRFSGLQFPNYSSELNVNALELDDSALYLCASSLVPDRVYYGYTFGSGTRLTVV.

This clone was observed a single time. This chain connects TRBV5-1 to TRBJ2-7, with 15 bases identical to TRBD2. The CDR3 runs 19 residues. Germline V gene data show CDR1 as SGHRS and CDR2 as YFSETQ. V was pared by 0 bases and J by 0 bases, with 7 bases of the junction left unmatched. The CDR3 sequence is CASSLGGLAGGRPSYEQYF. The CDR3 DNA reads as TGCGCCAGCAGCTTGGGGGGACTAGCGGGAGGACGACCCTCCTACGAGCAGTACTTC.

The chain is built from TRBV27 and TRBJ2-7; 8 bases are shared with TRBD2. V was clipped by 0 bases and J by 2 bases; unmatched bases: 6. Germline CDR1 is MNHEY and CDR2 is SMNVEV (reference sequence). The CDR3 has 16 amino acids. The CDR3 is CASSLSPTSGPYEQYF. In DNA form, the CDR3 reads TGTGCCAGCAGTTTATCCCCTACTAGCGGCCCCTACGAGCAGTACTTC.